The rows below give T cell receptor beta chains drawn from one sample of a study of blood T cell repertoires in COVID-19. Repertoires were generated with immunoSEQ multiplex PCR, while TCRdb's copy carries only in-frame clones and drops some. The sample holds approximately 76,000 clones; 85% are singletons and the top ten take approximately 35%. The material sequenced was peripheral blood. Every receptor here comes from a woman older than 75 with active or convalescent COVID-19. CDR3s include the opening cysteine and the closing phenylalanine or tryptophan.

>TRBJ2-1|TRBV29-1
CSVELAGEYNEQFF
>TRBJ2-2|TRBV29-1
CSVPIAGGWDTGELFF
>TRBJ2-2|TRBV5-1
CASSPVYEGGTGELFF
>TRBJ1-2|TRBV2
CASSEDTMLGYGYTF
>TRBJ2-7|TRBV2
CASSRGSEEQYF
>TRBJ2-3|TRBV30
CAWSVRWGGGTTDTQYF
>TRBJ1-4|TRBV4-1
CASSQDRRTGVLHEKLFF
>TRBJ1-3|TRBV6-5
CASRPDSYSGNTIYF
>TRBJ1-5|TRBV10-1
CASPSCPRDRVSNQPQHF
>TRBJ1-1|TRBV12-5
CASGTGRNTEAFF
>TRBJ1-5|TRBV7-8
CASSLAGGQVGQPQHF
>TRBJ1-2|TRBV29-1
CSVRMGTGAYGYTF
>TRBJ2-7|TRBV9
CASSVALGEQYF
>TRBJ1-5|TRBV15
CATSRDARDNQPQHF
>TRBJ2-7|TRBV6-6
CASSYSVTADEQYF
>TRBJ1-2|TRBV4-1
CASSQEGSRGQIGYTF
>TRBJ1-6|TRBV5-1
CASSLGSSYNSPLHF
>TRBJ2-7|TRBV2
CASFGQPYEQYF
>TRBJ1-1|TRBV2
CATNRENTEAFF
>TRBJ1-5|TRBV6-5
CASSYDRGQGQPQHF
>TRBJ1-6|TRBV10-3
CAITPGGDSPLHF
>TRBJ1-1|TRBV7-3
CASSYRQGAFF
>TRBJ2-1|TRBV18
CASSPWAGGTNEQFF
>TRBJ2-3|TRBV5-1
CASSRLGGSTDTQYF
>TRBJ1-2|TRBV9
CASSALSGGAGGYTF
>TRBJ2-1|TRBV7-2
CASSPIPGTGVEQFF
>TRBJ1-2|TRBV5-1
CASSPGQGLTYGYTF
>TRBJ1-1|TRBV28
CASRPDRSWTGFEAFF
>TRBJ2-7|TRBV6-5
CASSYTGNPYEQYF
>TRBJ1-4|TRBV5-1
CASSSDRVSANEKLFF
>TRBJ2-7|TRBV19
CASSTVINLAYEQYF
>TRBJ2-7|TRBV6-6
CASSYSDRSYEQYF
>TRBJ2-3|TRBV5-1
CASSQSGQGTTDTQYF
>TRBJ2-7|TRBV10-3
CAIRDRGSYEQYF
>TRBJ1-1|TRBV19
CASSQLSGGIGSTEAFF
>TRBJ1-5|TRBV6-6
CASSLDRNNQPQHF
>TRBJ1-1|TRBV6-2/TRBV6-3
CASSYSFGVGIGSEAFF
>TRBJ1-5|TRBV4-3
CASSQDRGNQPQHF
>TRBJ1-2|TRBV19
CASIGATGYNYGYTF
>TRBJ2-5|TRBV7-6
CASTNLAGAETQYF
>TRBJ2-5|TRBV4-3
CASSQSGGETQYF
>TRBJ2-1|TRBV4-3
CASSRRTSGGVGSYNEQFF
>TRBJ1-4|TRBV30
CAWNIDLEKLFF
>TRBJ1-3|TRBV30
CAWSPDSEGNTIYF
>TRBJ2-6|TRBV11-3
CASSSTGSGANVLTF
>TRBJ1-3|TRBV3-1/TRBV3-2
CASSHHGRRAVSGNTIYF
>TRBJ1-1|TRBV12-3/TRBV12-4
CASSRGQYTEAFF
>TRBJ1-1|TRBV5-1
CASNYRGVGNTEAFF
>TRBJ1-2|TRBV7-2
CASSPTDYGYTF
>TRBJ2-1|TRBV19
CASSPRESGEQFF
>TRBJ1-5|TRBV23-1
CASKRPYGVDISRESITWHF
>TRBJ2-3|TRBV2
CASSDWDFTDTQYF
>TRBJ2-7|TRBV6-5
CASRSTSGTYEQYF